This T cell receptor beta chain was identified during a study of blood T cell repertoires in COVID-19. On the study more broadly: Samples representing acute and convalescent COVID-19 were sourced from the United States, Italy and Spain. Nucleic acid was either cDNA or gDNA, and it came from T cells, B-cell-depleted T cells, or PBMCs.

The CDR3 totals 12 residues. Germline V CDR1 and CDR2: ENHRY, SYGVKD. The V end lost 5 bases, the J end lost 8 bases, and 10 bases lay between the germline ends. This clone was found once. Authors' analysis steps: The assay estimated nucleated cells by amplifying reference gene primers. TCRdb keeps only in-frame clones here, not all; method: immunoSEQ multiplex PCR. D and trimming come from the DNA, and the V and J calls and clone size come from that table. This table holds 150,000 to 200,000 clones, 79% found once. The sequenced material came from peripheral blood. The V call is TRBV10-3, the J call TRBJ2-1; a weak D match, TRBD2 (5 bases). This TCR came from a man aged 60-69 years with active or convalescent COVID-19. CDR3: CAISLLDYEQFF. The CDR3 nucleotides read TGTGCCATCAGTTTACTAGACTATGAGCAGTTCTTC.